This T cell receptor beta chain was captured in a study of identical twins. Findings and caveats of the study: Excess sharing between twins was weaker in beta out-of-frame sequences. Model-predicted out-of-frame TCR alpha sharing fell below observed values in monozygotic twins. Possibly, invariant MAIT and iNKT cells partly confounded zero-insertion analyses.

About this clonotype itself: Its cognate antigen is unknown.

CDR1 SGHRS and CDR2 YFSETQ come from the germline V gene. The CDR3 is made up of 16 amino acids. The germline V and J ends were trimmed by 7 bases and 0 bases, with 18 bases remaining between them. Template switching added a universal primer binding site, and final cDNA carried unique molecular identifiers. TCRdb re-called the 5' RACE reads with MiXCR, one entry per CDR3 protein. This sample has some 1,700,000 distinct CDR3 sequences, with 32% found just once. The sequence was collected from a newborn girl in good health. The chain joins TRBV5-1 to TRBJ2-3, with D possibly being TRBD2 (6 bases). The material sequenced was cord blood. The CDR3 sequence: CASHWEVGISTDTQYF. The CDR3 region has the DNA TGCGCCAGCCATTGGGAGGTTGGAATAAGCACAGATACGCAGTATTTT.